Below are 16 T cell receptor beta chains sequenced from a single sample in a study of T cells in Graves' hyperthyroidism and ophthalmopathy. Amplified TCR beta CDR3 regions derived from RNA transcripts. HTBI primers were employed in a first-round RT-PCR of the TCR CDR3. TCRdb reanalysed the multiplex PCR reads using MiXCR and keeps one entry per CDR3 protein. The profile shows about 840,000 distinct CDR3 sequences, 38% of them singletons. Sequencing was done on a sample of blood. All receptors come from a man aged 18-30 years with Graves' hyperthyroidism.

The CDR3 DNA reads TGTGCCAGCAGTTACTCTGCATGGCAAACCTACGAGCAGTACTTC. It encodes CASSYSAWQTYEQYF. The genes are TRBV2 and TRBJ2-7; D gene ambiguous. This CDR3 has 15 amino acids. Trimming took off 5 bases at V and 2 bases at J, with 16 bases between the two ends. Germline V lookup: CDR1 SNHLY, CDR2 FYNNEI.

J is TRBJ2-5 and V is TRBV20-1, with D perhaps matching TRBD1 or TRBD2 (6 bases each). CDR3 length: 15 amino acids. Germline V gene lookup returns CDR1 DFQATT and CDR2 SNEGSKA (reference sequence). Trimming shortened V by 0 bases and J by 1 base, and 12 bases separated the two germline ends. CDR3 sequence: CSARDLRGAQETQYF. The DNA for the CDR3 is TGCAGTGCTAGAGATCTAAGGGGGGCCCAAGAGACCCAGTACTTC.

The rearrangement uses TRBV5-1 and TRBJ1-5, with 8 bases identical to TRBD1. Trimming took 2 bases from V and 0 from J; bases not matched to a gene: 7. CDR3 length equals 17 residues. Per germline, CDR1 SGHRS and CDR2 YFSETQ. CDR3 region: CASSLARDRYSNQPQHF. In DNA form, the CDR3 reads TGCGCCAGCAGCTTAGCCCGGGACAGGTATAGCAATCAGCCCCAGCATTTT.

A single count supports this clonotype. CDR3 nucleotides: TGTGCCAGCAGCTTGTTCGGACCCTACGAGCAGTACTTC. It encodes CASSLFGPYEQYF. The V call is TRBV5-6, the J call TRBJ2-7; the D is unclear. Germline values: CDR1 SGHDT, CDR2 YYEEEE. V lost 1 base to trimming and J lost 2 bases, with 7 bases between them. This CDR3 contains 13 residues.

The chain recombines TRBV7-8 with TRBJ1-6; 8 bases line up with TRBD1. The CDR3 loop spans 16 amino acids. Germline V gene lookup returns CDR1 SGHVS and CDR2 FQNEAQ. J was trimmed by 6 bases and V by 2 bases; bases with no gene match: 6. CDR3 protein: CASSLWPGGFNSPLHF. The DNA of the CDR3 is TGTGCCAGCAGCTTATGGCCAGGGGGCTTTAATTCACCCCTCCACTTT.

The J gene is TRBJ2-5, the V gene TRBV20-1; D call uncertain. V was pared by 3 bases and J by 2 bases, with 7 bases between. The V gene's germline CDR1 is DFQATT and CDR2 SNEGSKA (reference sequence). The CDR3 consists of 12 residues. CDR3 DNA: TGCAGTGCTAGGCACGGGCAAGAGACCCAGTACTTC. Its protein product is CSARHGQETQYF.

Worth noting for this clonotype: A much more abundant neighbour one base away suggests this may be a read error. The chain is built from TRBV20-1 and TRBJ2-2; D is possibly TRBD1 (6 bases). The V gene's germline CDR1 is DFQATT and CDR2 SNEGSKA (reference sequence). CDR3 length: 13 amino acids. The CDR3 here is CSARDSLDGDLFF. As DNA, the CDR3 is TGCAGTGCTAGGGACAGCCTAGACGGGGATCTGTTTTTT.

This clonotype has only a few counts. The V and J genes are TRBV12-3 or TRBV12-4 and TRBJ2-5; 8 bases fit TRBD1. CDR3 length equals 15 residues. With 9 bases clipped from V and 1 base from J, the junction kept 10 bases outside the gene matches. The CDR3 spells CASASPGTGQETQYF. In nucleotides, the CDR3 is TGTGCCAGTGCTTCCCCCGGGACAGGCCAAGAGACCCAGTACTTC.

The chain links TRBV2 to TRBJ1-2; tentative D call: TRBD1 (5 bases). The CDR3 spans 16 residues. Looked up from germline, CDR1 is SNHLY and CDR2 is FYNNEI. The V and J ends lost 7 bases and 0 bases respectively, with 18 bases between them. In DNA, the CDR3 is TGTGCCAGCAAGGGTTCTGATGGGGGAGCTAACTATGGCTACACCTTC. Its protein is CASKGSDGGANYGYTF. The full variable domain, rest sourced from reference TRBV2 and TRBJ1-2, is EPEVTQTPSHQVTQMGQEVILRCVPISNHLYFYWYRQILGQKVEFLVSFYNNEISEKSEIFDDQFSVERPDGSNFTLKIRSTKLEDSAMYFCASKGSDGGANYGYTFGSGTRLTVV.

This sequence joins TRBV20-1 and TRBJ2-7; 7 bases are a match to TRBD1. Looked up from germline, CDR1 is DFQATT and CDR2 is SNEGSKA (reference sequence). The CDR3 spans 15 residues. Trimming cost V 2 bases and J 0 bases; bases outside gene matches: 7. The CDR3 sequence is CSARSRTGTSYEQYF. The CDR3 DNA follows: TGCAGTGCTAGATCCCGGACAGGAACCTCCTACGAGCAGTACTTC.

This clonotype was detected only a few times. This chain uses TRBV7-8 with TRBJ2-7; TRBD2 matches at 8 bases. The CDR3 contains 15 residues. Trimming took 4 bases from V and 7 from J; bases not matched to a gene: 12. The V gene's germline CDR1 is SGHVS and CDR2 FQNEAQ. Here the CDR3 DNA reads TGTGCCAGCAGCTCCAGCTTGACTAGCGTGGGGGAGCAGTACTTC. This gives the protein CASSSSLTSVGEQYF. The entire variable domain, with the rest obtained from reference TRBV7-8 and TRBJ2-7, is as follows: GAGVSQSPRYKVAKRGQDVALRCDPISGHVSLFWYQQALGQGPEFLTYFQNEAQLDKSGLPSDRFFAERPEGSVSTLKIQRTQQEDSAVYLCASSSSLTSVGEQYFGPGTRLTVT.

V usage is TRBV20-1 and J usage is TRBJ1-4; the D is unclear. This CDR3 is built from 14 residues. The germline gives CDR1 DFQATT, CDR2 SNEGSKA (reference sequence). V shed 0 bases and J shed 5 bases, with 10 bases lying between them. CDR3 DNA sequence: TGCAGTGCTAGAGACCCCTTGGGGAATGAAAAACTGTTTTTT. Protein product: CSARDPLGNEKLFF.

This clonotype was recorded many times. The chain recombines TRBV4-1 with TRBJ1-2, with D unresolved. This CDR3 has 13 amino acids. Trimming removed 0 bases from V and 6 bases from J, with 8 bases in between. Germline CDR1 reads MGHRA; CDR2 reads YSYEKL. CDR3 sequence: CASSQEQRHGYTF. CDR3 bases: TGCGCCAGCAGCCAAGAGCAGCGTCATGGCTACACCTTC.

V usage is TRBV7-8 and J usage is TRBJ1-1; TRBD1 might be the D (5 bases). Between the trimmed V and J ends, which lost 5 bases and 5 bases, there was a span of 18 bases. Per the germline V gene, CDR1 is SGHVS and CDR2 is FQNEAQ. This CDR3 region has 15 residues. The chain's CDR3 is CASSLGPQGRTEAFF. CDR3 coding DNA: TGTGCCAGCAGCCTAGGACCGCAGGGAAGAACTGAAGCTTTCTTT.

This CDR3 reads CASSGAGRVTYEQYF. The CDR3 region has the DNA TGTGCCAGCAGCGGCGCCGGGCGGGTTACCTACGAGCAGTACTTC. The chain has TRBV11-2 and TRBJ2-7, with D perhaps matching TRBD2 (5 bases). CDR3 size: 15 residues. The ends were cut back, 5 bases at V and 2 bases at J, with 16 bases in the middle. Germline lookup yields CDR1 SGHAT and CDR2 FQNNGV.

As for this clonotype: A clone one base away is much larger, so this may be a read error. The rearrangement joins TRBV7-9 to TRBJ2-5; D is unresolved. Germline V gene data show CDR1 as SEHNR and CDR2 as FQNEAQ (reference sequence). The V and J ends lost 1 base and 1 base respectively, with 7 bases between them. CDR3 length: 14 amino acids. For the CDR3, the DNA is TGTGCCAGCAGCTTAGAACAGCTCCAAGAGACCCAGTACTTC. It is translated as CASSLEQLQETQYF. The whole variable domain, filled in from reference TRBV7-9 and TRBJ2-5, reads DTGVSQNPRHKITKRGQNVTFRCDPISEHNRLYWYRQTLGQGPEFLTYFQNEAQLEKSRLLSDRFSAERPKGSFSTLEIQRTEQGDSAMYLCASSLEQLQETQYFGPGTRLLVL.